This entry lists 18 T cell receptor beta chains sequenced from one sample in a study of CD8+ T cells in alopecia areata. As the sequencing template, cDNA was produced by extracting RNA and reverse transcribing it. Here immunoSEQ multiplex PCR was the method, and the copy in TCRdb shows in-frame clones only, minus some. The specimen has 200,000 to 300,000 clones, none found just once. The pooled cutaneous lymph node cells were sorted using several markers (CD4, CD8alpha, NKG2D, NKG2ACE and others). Sequenced input: CD4+ T cells sorted from a lymph node. These receptors were obtained from a C3H/HeJ mouse with alopecia areata. The strain's MHC haplotype is H2-k.

A remark on this clone: Genes here carry mouse names. The observed sequence ends 4 residues before the CDR3 terminus, with the missing tail filled in from the germline J gene. The chain employs TRBV13-2 and TRBJ2-1, with a weak D call TRBD2 (7 bases). The CDR3 extends over 13 amino acids. Trimming cost V 3 bases and J 3 bases, with 7 bases left between them. Looked up from germline, CDR1 is NNHNN and CDR2 is SYGAGS (reference sequence). The CDR3 loop is CASGGGAYAEQFF. CDR3 DNA (partial): TGTGCCAGCGGTGGGGGGGCCTATGCT.

Concerning this clone: Any gene name here is a mouse gene name. The CDR3 extends 4 residues past the end of the read, so its final part is completed from the germline J gene. The sample has other DNA sequences that encode this CDR3 too. This rearrangement joins TRBV1 to TRBJ1-1; 8 bases are shared with TRBD1. This CDR3 is built from 15 residues. The germline CDR1 and CDR2 sequences are NSQYPW and LRSPGD (reference sequence). V trimming: 6 bases; J trimming: 0 bases; junction bases outside the gene matches: 6. The CDR3 bases that were read are TGCACCTGCAGCGGACAGGGATCCGCAAACACA. It codes for CTCSGQGSANT. The entire CDR3 protein reads CTCSGQGSANTEVFF.

There are a few counts of this clone. Germline and genes: mouse. The read comes to an end 4 residues before the CDR3 does, leaving the germline J gene to fill in the end. The V call is TRBV1, the J call TRBJ2-7; D possibly corresponds to TRBD2 (5 bases). The germline CDR1 and CDR2 sequences are NSQYPW and LRSPGD (reference sequence). This CDR3 region has 13 residues. CDR3 bases read: TGCACCTGCAGTGCAAGGACTACTTAT. Translation gives CTCSARTTY. The complete CDR3 sequence is CTCSARTTYEQYF.

Regarding this clone: The genes are named according to mouse. The CDR3 is cut off 4 residues early in the read; its end comes from the germline J gene. The V call is TRBV13-2, the J call TRBJ2-7; 8 bases match TRBD2. Germline CDR1 and CDR2: NNHNN and SYGAGS (reference sequence). This CDR3 spans 15 amino acids. J lost 0 bases, V lost 1 base, and 3 bases had no gene match. This CDR3 reads CASGDRLGSSYEQYF. Incomplete CDR3 DNA: TGTGCCAGCGGTGATCGACTGGGGAGCTCCTAT.

As for this clone: The genes are named according to mouse. The observed sequence ends 3 residues before the CDR3 terminus, with the missing tail filled in from the germline J gene. V gene TRBV13-2 combines with J gene TRBJ1-6, with 8 bases aligning to TRBD1. TRBJ1-6 is treated as an ORF (open reading frame) with a function not yet certain. CDR3 length equals 15 residues. Trimming cost V 1 base and J 7 bases; bases outside gene matches: 4. Germline CDR1 reads NNHNN; CDR2 reads SYGAGS (reference sequence). CDR3 residues: CASGDLAGGNSPLYF. The part of the CDR3 DNA that was read is TGTGCCAGCGGTGATTTAGCAGGGGGCAATTCGCCC.

Details on this clone: The listed genes are named as in mouse. The sequence runs out 4 residues before the end of the CDR3; the remainder is reconstructed from the germline J gene. Other DNA sequences from this sample encode an identical CDR3 as well. The V gene is TRBV17, the J gene TRBJ1-1, with D possibly matching TRBD1 (5 bases). CDR1 is MNHDT, CDR2 YYDKIL, per germline. Trimming left V 0 bases short and J 0 bases short, with 5 bases between. This CDR3 comprises 14 residues. CDR3 amino acids: CASSRDRANTEVFF. The covered CDR3 bases are TGTGCTAGCAGTAGAGACAGGGCAAACACA. Full variable domain (outside the CDR3, taken from reference TRBV17 and TRBJ1-1): DTTVKQNPRYKLARVGKPVNLICSQTMNHDTMYWYQKKPNQAPKLLLFYYDKILNREADTFEKFQSSRPNNSFCSLYIGSAGLEYSAMYLCASSRDRANTEVFFGKGTRLTVV.

Comments on this clone: The genes are named according to mouse. Coverage ceases 4 residues before the CDR3 finishes, and the germline J gene fills in the end. The V call is TRBV13-3, the J call TRBJ2-1, with 9 bases that match TRBD2. The germline V gene encodes CDR1 NNHDY and CDR2 SYVADS. The CDR3 contains 14 residues. CDR3 sequence: CASSDPGGGAEQFF. Partial CDR3 DNA: TGTGCCAGCAGTGATCCTGGGGGGGGAGCT.

This clone turned up a few times. Germline and genes here are mouse. The missing CDR3 end, 4 residues past where the read stops, is filled in from the germline J gene. The chain uses TRBV13-3 and TRBJ2-5, with a tentative D call TRBD1 (5 bases). Germline CDR1 NNHDY, CDR2 SYVADS. This CDR3 is built from 13 residues. CDR3 region: CASSGTKKDTQYF. The covered CDR3 bases are TGTGCCAGCAGTGGGACAAAAAAAGAC.

This clone was observed a handful of times. Mouse gene names and germline throughout. The CDR3 is cut off 4 residues early in the read; its end comes from the germline J gene. The chain joins TRBV12-1 to TRBJ2-1, with 10 bases that match TRBD2. CDR1 SGHSN and CDR2 HYEKVE come from the germline V gene. This CDR3 has 13 residues. Trimming removed 7 bases from V and 3 bases from J; junction bases left unmatched: 2. The CDR3 sequence: CARTGGTYAEQFF. The sequenced CDR3 bases are TGTGCCAGGACTGGGGGGACCTATGCT.

This clone occurred a few times. Germline and genes here are mouse. The read terminates 4 residues ahead of where the CDR3 ends, so the germline J gene completes it. The V call is TRBV19, the J call TRBJ2-7; D unresolved. The CDR3 loop spans 13 amino acids. With 3 bases removed from V and 0 bases from J, the gap between germline ends came to 7 bases. Germline CDR1 FNHDT, CDR2 SITEND (reference sequence). CDR3 loop: CASSKRVSYEQYF. Partial CDR3 DNA: TGTGCCAGCAGTAAAAGGGTCTCCTAT.

As regards this clone: Mouse germline and gene names are used. The read gets to within 4 residues of the CDR3 end, and the germline J gene fills in the rest. V gene TRBV13-1 combines with J gene TRBJ2-7, with 9 bases identical to TRBD1. In germline, CDR1 is NSHNY, CDR2 SYGAGN. This CDR3 has 13 residues. Trimming at V came to 5 bases and at J to 2 bases, leaving 2 bases not matched to a gene. CDR3 bases read: TGTGCCAGCAGGGGGACAGGGCCCTAT. Amino acids: CASRGTGPY. In full, the CDR3 reads CASRGTGPYEQYF.

This clone has more than one count but fewer than ten. Mouse gene names and germline throughout. The CDR3 end falls 4 residues outside the read, so it is completed with the germline J gene. The chain links TRBV13-3 to TRBJ2-4; TRBD1 matches 8 bases. The CDR3 totals 13 residues. Germline V gives CDR1 NNHDY, CDR2 SYVADS. The DNA read from the CDR3 is TGTGCCAGCAGTGCAGGGGGCGGGAAC. Its translation: CASSAGGGN. The CDR3 as a whole reads CASSAGGGNTLYF.

A remark on this clone: Each gene name is a mouse one. Read data end 4 residues before the CDR3 end; the end is taken from the germline J gene. V usage is TRBV13-1 and J usage is TRBJ1-1, with TRBD1 matching over 9 bases. Germline V gene sequence: CDR1 NSHNY, CDR2 SYGAGN. This CDR3 comprises 14 residues. The CDR3: CASSDVGQGTEVFF. The sequenced part of the CDR3 DNA is TGTGCCAGCAGTGATGTGGGACAGGGAACA.

For this clone: Gene names and germline refer to mouse. The CDR3 end is not reached by the read, which stops 4 residues before it; the germline J gene fills it in. The V and J genes are TRBV13-1 and TRBJ2-5; a possible D gene is TRBD2 (7 bases). The CDR3 contains 13 residues. Germline CDR1 and CDR2: NSHNY and SYGAGN. CDR3 residues: CASTGGAGDTQYF. The sequenced part of the CDR3 DNA is TGTGCCAGCACTGGGGGCGCAGGAGAC.

On this clone itself: Germline and genes here are mouse. The read stops 4 residues short of the end of the CDR3; the missing end is completed from the germline J gene. The gene calls are TRBV13-1 and TRBJ2-1; 10 bases are a match to TRBD2. CDR1 and CDR2 (germline): NSHNY, SYGAGN. V shed 3 bases and J 6 bases; nucleotides not matched to a gene: 6. The CDR3 loop spans 15 amino acids. CDR3 protein: CASSADWGVLAEQFF. Incomplete CDR3 DNA: TGTGCCAGCAGTGCCGACTGGGGGGTTCTTGCT.

This clone was counted only a few times. Any gene name here is a mouse gene name. The CDR3 loop is CASSDEGGDGSDYTF. The sequenced CDR3 bases are TGTGCCAGCAGTGATGAAGGGGGCGACGGCTCC. This chain joins TRBV13-3 and TRBJ1-2, with 7 nucleotides matching TRBD1. The read falls 4 residues short of the CDR3 end, and the missing part is taken from the germline J gene. The CDR3 is 15 amino acids. In germline, CDR1 is NNHDY, CDR2 SYVADS. Trimming took 0 bases from V and 4 from J; bases not matched to a gene: 6.

This clone was recorded a few times. The germline and genes are mouse ones. The CDR3 extends 4 residues past the end of the read, so its final part is completed from the germline J gene. This chain links TRBV4 with TRBJ1-1; a weak D match, TRBD1 (5 bases). Germline V gene lookup returns CDR1 LGHDT and CDR2 YNNKQL (reference sequence). This CDR3 region has 13 residues. CDR3 DNA, as far as it was read: TGTGCCAGCAGCTTGCTGGGGGGAGAA. It codes for CASSLLGGE. The full CDR3 protein is CASSLLGGEEVFF.

In this sample, this clone turned up a few times. All gene names here are mouse names. The CDR3 end falls 4 residues outside the read, so it is completed with the germline J gene. The chain combines TRBV13-2 with TRBJ2-2; D is ambiguous. Trimming removed 0 bases from V and 5 bases from J, with 8 bases in between. The CDR3 runs to 14 residues. CDR1 is NNHNN and CDR2 is SYGAGS in the germline V gene (reference sequence). Partial CDR3 DNA: TGTGCCAGCGGTGATGCACAGTGGACCGGG. Residues: CASGDAQWTG. Given in full, the CDR3 is CASGDAQWTGQLYF.